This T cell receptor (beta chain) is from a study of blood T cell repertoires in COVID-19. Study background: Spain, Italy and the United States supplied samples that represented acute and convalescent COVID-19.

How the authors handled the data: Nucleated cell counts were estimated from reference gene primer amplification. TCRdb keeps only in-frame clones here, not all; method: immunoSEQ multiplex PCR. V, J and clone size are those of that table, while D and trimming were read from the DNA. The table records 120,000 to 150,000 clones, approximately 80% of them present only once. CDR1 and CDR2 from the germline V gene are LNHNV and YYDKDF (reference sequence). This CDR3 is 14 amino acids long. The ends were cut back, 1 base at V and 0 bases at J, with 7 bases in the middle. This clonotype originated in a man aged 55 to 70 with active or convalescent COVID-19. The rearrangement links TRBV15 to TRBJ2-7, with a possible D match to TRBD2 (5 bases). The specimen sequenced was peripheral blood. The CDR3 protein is CATSRGGDSYEQYF. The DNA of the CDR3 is TGTGCCACCAGCAGAGGGGGAGACTCCTACGAGCAGTACTTC.